Below, 18 T cell receptor beta chains from the same sample are listed, as sequenced in a study of post-analysis software for immune sequencing data. Study-wide points: Relative to controls, patients had about 5 TRBV segments at higher frequency, with TRBV5-6, TRBV5-1 and TRBV20-1 among these.

Unique-molecular-identifier-tagged TCR beta cDNA libraries were used. Via MiXCR, TCRdb re-called the PCR reads, giving one row per CDR3 protein. The top ten hold around 5% of the sample, which has approximately 260,000 distinct CDR3 sequences, 36% seen once. These receptors' antigens are unknown. Sequencing was performed on blood. These TCRs come from a girl aged 5-17 years with multiple sclerosis.

Notes on this clonotype: One end of the junction does not line up with germline, which may come from a read error. The J gene is TRBJ2-3, the V gene TRBV10-3, with 9 bases aligning to TRBD2. The germline CDR1 and CDR2 sequences are ENHRY and SYGVKD. The CDR3 spans 16 residues. The CDR3 region has the DNA TGTGCCATCAGTGCCGCTAGCGGGGTGAGCACAGGTACGCAGTATTTT. Encoded protein: CAISAASGVSTGTQYF.

Concerning this clonotype itself: A much larger clone differs by one base, so this may be a read error. The chain employs TRBV10-3 and TRBJ2-5, with a weak D call TRBD2 (7 bases). The germline gives CDR1 ENHRY, CDR2 SYGVKD. This CDR3 is built from 14 residues. The V and J ends lost 5 bases and 11 bases respectively, with 21 bases between them. CDR3 region: CAISRGARDNEQYF. The CDR3 DNA is TGTGCCATCAGTCGGGGGGCTAGGGACAATGAGCAGTACTTC.

In its sample, this clonotype was seen many times. The chain recombines TRBV27 with TRBJ1-5; D gene ambiguous. V shed 9 bases and J shed 1 base, with 28 bases lying between them. CDR1 is MNHEY and CDR2 is SMNVEV in the germline V gene (reference sequence). CDR3 length equals 19 residues. The CDR3: CARSCRLGGSAWSNQPQHF. The CDR3 DNA reads as TGTGCCAGGTCATGTAGGCTGGGCGGCTCAGCTTGGAGCAATCAGCCCCAGCATTTT.

This clonotype was seen at least ten times. The rearrangement uses TRBV20-1 and TRBJ1-2; 9 bases align to TRBD1. Per germline, CDR1 DFQATT and CDR2 SNEGSKA (reference sequence). V lost 0 bases and J lost 4; bases outside the gene matches: 3. The CDR3 is made up of 14 amino acids. CDR3 bases: TGCAGTGCTAGAGAGGGACAGGGAGGCTATGGCTACACCTTC. Encoded protein: CSAREGQGGYGYTF.

The gene calls are TRBV24-1 and TRBJ2-1; 8 nucleotides line up with TRBD2. The germline V gene encodes CDR1 KGHDR and CDR2 SFDVKD. CDR3 length equals 17 residues. V trimming: 3 bases; J trimming: 7 bases; junction bases outside the gene matches: 13. This CDR3 is CATSDPGVSGVVNEQFF. CDR3 in DNA: TGTGCCACCAGTGATCCTGGGGTTAGCGGGGTGGTAAATGAGCAGTTCTTC.

This clonotype showed up just a few times. The chain uses TRBV9 and TRBJ1-2; D may be TRBD1 (5 bases). This CDR3 has 13 residues. Trimming stripped 1 base from V and 6 bases from J, with 10 bases between. Looked up from germline, CDR1 is SGDLS and CDR2 is YYNGEE. DNA for the CDR3: TGTGCCAGCAGCGTACGACAGCTAGATGGCTACACCTTC. Protein sequence: CASSVRQLDGYTF.

This clonotype was counted at least ten times. The rearrangement links TRBV11-2 to TRBJ2-2; TRBD2 matches 12 bases. The CDR3 is made up of 16 amino acids. Germline V gene lookup returns CDR1 SGHAT and CDR2 FQNNGV. The V gene end was trimmed by 8 bases and the J gene end by 3 bases; junction bases not matched to a gene: 7. The CDR3 DNA reads TGTGCCAGCCTCCGGACTAGCGGGGATTACACCGGGGAGCTGTTTTTT. This sequence encodes CASLRTSGDYTGELFF.

This clonotype is medium-sized within its sample. The J gene is TRBJ2-5, the V gene TRBV14; no firm D call. Looked up from germline, CDR1 is SGHDN and CDR2 is FVKESK. The CDR3 contains 10 residues. Trimming pared 0 bases from V and 7 bases from J, leaving 0 bases between. The CDR3 DNA sequence: TGTGCCAGCAGCCAAGAGACCCAGTACTTC. This encodes CASSQETQYF.

This clonotype has more than one count but fewer than ten. A much larger clone lies a single base off, so this may be a read error. The chain uses TRBV4-1 and TRBJ1-5; no definite D call. Germline values: CDR1 MGHRA, CDR2 YSYEKL. This CDR3 contains 16 residues. The CDR3 loop is CASNQEALLGNQPQHF. In DNA form, the CDR3 reads TGCGCCAGCAACCAAGAGGCTCTATTAGGCAATCAGCCCCAGCATTTT.

Notes on this clonotype: At one end, the junction sequence differs from germline, possibly due to a read error. The V call is TRBV29-1, the J call TRBJ1-2, with 7 bases lining up with TRBD1. This CDR3 is 14 amino acids long. In germline, CDR1 is SQVTM, CDR2 ANQGSEA. The CDR3 loop reads CSVDGAGGNYGFTF. CDR3 in DNA: TGCAGCGTTGATGGGGCAGGGGGGAACTATGGCTTCACCTTC.

V is TRBV20-1 and J is TRBJ2-4, with D unclear. Gene TRBJ2-7 matches the end of the DNA better, so the J call may be wrong. This CDR3 spans 12 amino acids. Germline values: CDR1 DFQATT, CDR2 SNEGSKA (reference sequence). The CDR3 region is CSARLLSPEQYF. CDR3 sequence (DNA): TGCAGTGCTAGATTACTAAGTCCCGAGCAGTACTTC.

This clonotype was detected once. This chain joins TRBV2 and TRBJ2-1; 10 bases are shared with TRBD1. Germline values: CDR1 SNHLY, CDR2 FYNNEI. Losses at the gene ends were 3 bases for V and 6 bases for J; bases not matched to a gene: 8. CDR3 length equals 16 residues. DNA of the CDR3: TGTGCCAGCAGTGAGGCTGGGGGGACAGGGGCCAATGAGCAGTTCTTC. Protein: CASSEAGGTGANEQFF.

This clonotype has more than one count but fewer than ten. The J gene is TRBJ1-1, the V gene TRBV20-1; 8 bases map to TRBD1. V lost 0 bases, J lost 3 bases, and 9 bases stayed unmatched. The CDR3 runs to 16 residues. Per the germline V gene, CDR1 is DFQATT and CDR2 is SNEGSKA (reference sequence). The CDR3 coding sequence is TGCAGTGCTAGAGATTCCAGGGGGCGAAGCGACACTGAAGCTTTCTTT. It translates to CSARDSRGRSDTEAFF.

The chain links TRBV4-3 to TRBJ1-4; D perhaps matches TRBD1 (5 bases). Trimming shortened V by 0 bases and J by 5 bases, and 10 bases separated the two germline ends. The CDR3 spans 15 residues. Germline V gene data show CDR1 as LGHNA and CDR2 as YSLEER. CDR3 coding DNA: TGCGCCAGCAGCCAAGATCAGGGTTGGAATGAAAAACTGTTTTTT. It yields the protein CASSQDQGWNEKLFF.

This clonotype was recorded many times. This chain uses TRBV6-5 with TRBJ1-1; D is perhaps TRBD1 (5 bases). The length of the CDR3 is 16 residues. Germline V gene data show CDR1 as MNHEY and CDR2 as SVGAGI. Trimming took off 0 bases at V and 0 bases at J, with 11 bases between the two ends. The CDR3 DNA sequence: TGTGCCAGCAGTTACTCGGTCGGGACCCTGAACACTGAAGCTTTCTTT. Its protein is CASSYSVGTLNTEAFF.

As for this clonotype: This may stem from a read error, because a much larger clone lies one nucleotide away. The chain links TRBV7-2 to TRBJ1-1; no definite D call. Trimming cost V 5 bases and J 2 bases, with 12 bases left between them. The CDR3 consists of 14 residues. Germline CDR1 and CDR2: SGHTA and FQGNSA. The CDR3 here is CASSPVAANTEAFF. CDR3 nucleotide sequence: TGTGCCAGCAGCCCCGTGGCCGCTAACACTGAAGCTTTCTTT.

This clonotype appeared a few times. Since a much larger clone is just one base distant, this may be a read error. The rearrangement joins TRBV20-1 to TRBJ2-7; tentatively, D is TRBD2 (7 bases). Germline assignment: CDR1 DFQATT and CDR2 SNEGSKA (reference sequence). The CDR3 length is 12 residues. CDR3 loop: CRAREGGHEQYF. The DNA for the CDR3 is TGCAGGGCTAGAGAGGGGGGGCACGAGCAGTACTTC.

This clonotype has a handful of counts. V gene TRBV7-2 combines with J gene TRBJ1-2; D may be TRBD1 (6 bases). The CDR3 extends over 15 amino acids. V shed 11 bases and J shed 0 bases, with 19 bases lying between them. In germline, CDR1 is SGHTA, CDR2 FQGNSA. Here the CDR3 DNA reads TGTGCCTTGGGGGGGGGCGCCGGACCTAACTATGGCTACACCTTC. This sequence encodes CALGGGAGPNYGYTF.